This T cell receptor (beta chain) was retrieved from a study of cytomegalovirus exposure and HLA in healthy donors (dated by TCRdb to about 2017). About the investigation overall: An earlier analysis of some 600 of the donors reported about 260 Gb of sequence data and 117 million unique TCR beta sequences obtained from some 170 million T cells. An early release covering approximately 600 HLA-typed donors comprised approximately 290 gigabases of sequencing data and approximately 80 million unique TCR sequences. The genetic ancestry cluster associated with self-reported Caucasian donors included roughly 84% of the approximately 430 genotyped donors. The study aimed to test whether signatures of past pathogen exposure could be identified by cataloging public T cell receptors. The study profiled the T cell repertoires of hundreds of subjects by immunosequencing and related them to cytomegalovirus serostatus. In addition to the first cohort of about 650 subjects, a separate validation cohort of 120 different subjects was used. To predict cytomegalovirus infection status, the study brought together high-throughput TCR immunosequencing, statistical association of individual TCRs with disease status, and machine learning. In a later analysis, previously published TCR beta repertoires from several hundred donors were re-analyzed and high-resolution HLA genotyping was added so that TCR occurrence patterns could be studied. Rather than using new phenotypic data, the later analysis identified candidate immune exposures from TCR beta sequences and from how often those sequences occurred across donors. An earlier analysis of 587 of the donors used high-throughput TCR beta sequencing to judge whether each TCR beta V gene segment behaved as functional or pseudogenic. Donor age, sex, ethnicity and CMV serostatus were compiled together with the repertoire data. A later genetic analysis used genome-wide SNP genotypes for about three fifths of the 666 donors, treating that subset as a discovery cohort. All discovery cohort repertoires had been generated using a single sequencing platform. HLA typing covered class I and class II loci at four-digit resolution. Typing coverage differed by locus: A, B, C, DRB1 and DQB1 were typed in roughly 620-630 donors, DQA1 in about 560, DPA1 in around 610, and DPB1 in approximately 450. Roughly five DR-DQ haplotypes were treated as single units for association and clustering because of strong linkage in the cohort. Across some 400 genotyped donors of the cohort, an average of roughly 230,000 unique TCR beta nucleotide sequences per donor were sequenced, and approximately 17% of those sequences were non-productive.

Library preparation used the immunoSEQ multiplex PCR assay. For the multiplex PCR, a mixture combining 60 forward primers for TCR Vbeta segments and 13 reverse primers for TCR Jbeta segments was used. A multiplex PCR assay on genomic DNA amplified the CDR3 region of rearranged TCR beta genes. On the Illumina HiSeq System, the amplified TCR beta libraries were sequenced as 87-base-pair reads. The authors processed their data as follows. A later analysis tallied about 77 million unique TCR beta chains across the 666 repertoires, and approximately 12 million of those chains were shared by two or more donors. Raw reads were error-corrected and collapsed into unique sequences with a nearest-neighbor algorithm that merged closely related sequences to remove PCR and sequencing errors. To assign V, D and J gene segments, CDR3 sequences were aligned to IMGT reference sequences. For a sequence to be retained, at least a six-nucleotide match to both a V gene segment and a J gene segment was required. Rearrangements were called productive when the CDR3 lacked stop codons and stayed in frame with V and J; all others were non-productive. CDR3 was defined by IMGT convention, running from the second conserved V-encoded cysteine to the conserved J-encoded phenylalanine. The earlier analysis of around 640 of the donors excluded sequences that lacked an unambiguous match to a single V gene segment. In an earlier analysis of some 590 of the donors, V segments were called functional above 56.7% productive rearrangements and were called segregating when the between-donor standard deviation exceeded 5%. To diagnose cytomegalovirus status from the catalog of TCR beta chain sequences, a statistical classification framework was built. V and J gene assignment, in a later analysis, came from comparing TCR nucleotide sequences with IMGT/GENE-DB human TR gene sequences. In a later analysis, CDR3 sequences and most-parsimonious VDJ recombination scenarios were assigned using the TCRdist pipeline. In a later analysis, every TCR beta chain was defined by the combination of its CDR3 amino acid sequence and its V-gene family, and reads without a unique V-gene family were dropped. As a way to deal with suspected cross-contamination and a sequencing artifact, a later analysis dropped hundreds of nucleotide sequences that were highly shared and had low generation probability. For each public chain, a later analysis derived a clonal expansion index from normalized ranks of inferred template counts within each repertoire. In a later analysis, generation probabilities were computed with a VDJ recombination model fitted to out-of-frame rearrangements, and the resulting probabilities were checked against IGoR. In a later analysis, TCR-TCR, TCR-HLA and TCR-CMV co-occurrence was scored with hypergeometric tests, and a repertoire-size bias correction was applied to TCR pairs. To estimate false discovery rates, a later analysis permuted the HLA or CMV assignments 20 times. A later analysis grouped co-occurring TCRs with DBSCAN, adding TCRdist sequence similarity when clustering within HLA-allele-positive subsets. Repertoires with fewer than 30,000 or more than 120,000 public chains were left out of co-occurrence clustering, as were about five repertoires with anomalous nucleotide sharing. The immuneACCESS repertoire file appears here via TCRdb, limited to in-frame rearrangements. These files lack a portion of the clones; in checked studies, under half of the deficit traces to unresolved V genes, and the cause of the others is not known. That table gives V, J and clone size, and the DNA gave D and trimming. The sample table records approximately 160,000 clones; around four fifths of these occur just once. The leading ten clones occupy 4.1% of the sample.

With respect to this clone: Its antigen remains unidentified. No much larger clone exists at a distance of one base, and base qualities are not known.

In total, roughly 710 healthy bone marrow donors made up the cohort. All cohort members were sampled while nominally healthy, although unrecorded immune exposures were likely present. The donor was CMV seropositive and belonged to the group of more than 250 seropositive cohort members. A peripheral blood sample was provided by each donor, and peripheral blood mononuclear cells were used for TCR beta sequencing. The Qiagen DNeasy Blood Extraction Kit was used to extract genomic DNA from the blood cell samples. Paper-wide results and their limitations: The cohort was sequenced for TCR beta chains only, and without alpha or paired-chain data the features that could be detected were limited. Because the 87-base-pair reads could not distinguish some IMGT-functional V segments, including TRBV6-2 and TRBV6-3, those segments were excluded. Most TCR sequences were observed very rarely across donors, whereas some public TCRs were present in many individuals. Compared with equally common non-associated chains, HLA-associated TCR beta chains in a later analysis were more clonally expanded and had lower generation probabilities. The authors suggested that the approach could potentially be extended to other disease states and immunological phenotypes. In an earlier analysis of around 500 of the donors, most TCR beta V segments appeared in productive rearrangements about 90% or about 30% of the time, broadly matching IMGT annotations. Because HLA typing was missing for some donors at each locus, association tests included only the typed subset. When HLA alleles, especially DR and DQ, strongly co-occurred, attributing TCR associations to individual alleles was difficult. A group of highly shared sequence variants was considered likely to be a technical artifact of the sequencing pipeline. The classifier was reported to diagnose cytomegalovirus status with high specificity and sensitivity in both the original cohort and the validation cohort. In a later analysis, several top co-occurrence clusters were reported to appear linked to parvovirus B19, influenza, CMV and Epstein-Barr virus. In a later genetic analysis, a missense DCLRE1C variant was associated with V-gene and J-gene trimming of TCR beta chains, and the association was replicated in an independent cohort. In the study, about 150 TCR beta chains were listed as associated with cytomegalovirus. Correlated functional status among segregating V segments might reflect linkage disequilibrium, but an unknown experimental factor could not be ruled out. A later analysis found that most CMV-associated TCR beta chains appeared HLA-restricted, with HLA associations seemingly driven largely by CMV exposure. The only immune exposure information available for the cohort was CMV serostatus. A few of the identified cytomegalovirus-associated TCR beta chains were confirmed in vitro to be specific for cytomegalovirus antigens. Compared with the 666-donor mean, donors in an Asian-associated ancestry cluster had fewer N-insertions in productive TCRs, according to a later genetic analysis. A further reported finding was that TCR beta sequences accurately predicted the HLA-A and HLA-B alleles for most subjects in the first cohort. Sequencing depth was assumed to be roughly uniform across donors in the presence/absence analyses, though that assumption may not hold. In a later analysis, some 17,000 TCR beta sequences were associated with specific HLA alleles at a false discovery rate of 0.05. A later analysis found that TCR association rates varied across HLA loci, with DRB1 alleles showing the most associated TCRs and HLA-C alleles the fewest. The earlier analysis of fewer than 750 of the donors excluded over 15 rarely observed V segments, including chromosome 9 orphons, because counts were too low.

CDR1 and CDR2 are drawn from the germline V gene: MDHEN, SYDVKM. V drops 3 bases and J drops 6 bases, leaving 14 bases in between. Including the terminal cysteine and phenylalanine, the CDR3 comprises 15 residues. Kept here is only the CDR3 DNA, which spans 45 bases and is read in frame from base 1. The sample was PBMCs. This TCR was recovered from a man over 45 in good health and CMV-seropositive. The V gene is TRBV28 and the J gene is TRBJ1-4; the best D guess is TRBD1, with 5 bases matching. The DNA reads TGTGCCAGCAGTTTTGGGGGGGTCGGGTATGAAAAACTGTTTTTT. Translated, this is CASSFGGVGYEKLFF.